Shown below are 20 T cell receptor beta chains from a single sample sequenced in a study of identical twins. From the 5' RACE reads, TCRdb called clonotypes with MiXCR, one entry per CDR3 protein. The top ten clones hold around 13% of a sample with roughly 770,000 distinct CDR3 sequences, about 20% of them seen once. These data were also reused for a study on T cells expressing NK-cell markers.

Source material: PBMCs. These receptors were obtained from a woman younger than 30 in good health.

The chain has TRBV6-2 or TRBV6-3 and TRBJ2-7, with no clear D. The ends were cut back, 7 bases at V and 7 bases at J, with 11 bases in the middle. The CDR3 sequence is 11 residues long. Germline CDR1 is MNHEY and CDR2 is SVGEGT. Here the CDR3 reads CASTGGPEQYF. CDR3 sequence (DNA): TGTGCCAGCACGGGTGGGCCAGAGCAGTACTTC.

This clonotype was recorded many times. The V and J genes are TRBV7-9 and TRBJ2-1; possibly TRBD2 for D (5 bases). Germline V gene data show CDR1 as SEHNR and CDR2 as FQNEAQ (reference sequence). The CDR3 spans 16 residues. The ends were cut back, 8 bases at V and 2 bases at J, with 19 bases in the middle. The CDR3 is CASQLAPAGPYNEQFF. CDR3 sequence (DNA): TGTGCCAGCCAGCTTGCCCCGGCGGGCCCCTACAATGAGCAGTTCTTC. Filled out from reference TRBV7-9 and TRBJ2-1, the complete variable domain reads DTGVSQNPRHKITKRGQNVTFRCDPISEHNRLYWYRQTLGQGPEFLTYFQNEAQLEKSRLLSDRFSAERPKGSFSTLEIQRTEQGDSAMYLCASQLAPAGPYNEQFFGPGTRLTVL.

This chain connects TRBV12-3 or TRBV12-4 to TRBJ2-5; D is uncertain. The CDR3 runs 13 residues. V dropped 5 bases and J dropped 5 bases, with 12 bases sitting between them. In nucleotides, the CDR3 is TGTGCCAGCAGTCCCCCGGATAAGGAGACCCAGTACTTC. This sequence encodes CASSPPDKETQYF.

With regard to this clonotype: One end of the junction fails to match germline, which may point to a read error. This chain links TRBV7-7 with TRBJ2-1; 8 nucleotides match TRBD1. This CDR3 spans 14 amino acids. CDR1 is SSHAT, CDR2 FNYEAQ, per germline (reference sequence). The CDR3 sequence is CASSLGQGVNEQFF. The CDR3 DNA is TGTGCTAGCAGCTTAGGACAGGGTGTAAATGAGCAGTTCTTC.

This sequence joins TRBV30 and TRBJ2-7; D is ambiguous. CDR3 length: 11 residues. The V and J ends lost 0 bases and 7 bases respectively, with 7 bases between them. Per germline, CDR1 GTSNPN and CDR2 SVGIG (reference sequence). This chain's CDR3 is CAWSVQGEQYF. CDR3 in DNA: TGTGCCTGGAGTGTACAAGGGGAGCAGTACTTC.

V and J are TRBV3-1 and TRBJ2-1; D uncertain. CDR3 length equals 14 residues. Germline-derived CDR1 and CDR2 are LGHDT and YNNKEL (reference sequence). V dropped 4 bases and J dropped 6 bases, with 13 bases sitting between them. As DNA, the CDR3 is TGTGCCAGCAGCCTTTGGGAAAACAGCAATGAGCAGTTCTTC. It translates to CASSLWENSNEQFF.

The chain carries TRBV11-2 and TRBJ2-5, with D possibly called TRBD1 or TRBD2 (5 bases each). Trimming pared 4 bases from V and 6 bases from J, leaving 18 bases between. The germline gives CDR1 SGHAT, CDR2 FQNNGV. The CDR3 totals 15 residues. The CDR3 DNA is TGTGCCAGCAGCTCCGGGGACGGGGATGCACAGACCCAGTACTTC. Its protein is CASSSGDGDAQTQYF.

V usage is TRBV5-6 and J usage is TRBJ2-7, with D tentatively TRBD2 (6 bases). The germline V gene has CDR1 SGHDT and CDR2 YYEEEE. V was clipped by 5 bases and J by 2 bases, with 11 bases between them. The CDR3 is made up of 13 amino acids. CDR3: CASSVWGAYEQYF. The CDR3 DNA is TGTGCCAGCAGTGTGTGGGGGGCCTACGAGCAGTACTTC. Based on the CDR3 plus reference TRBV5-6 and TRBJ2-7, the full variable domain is DAGVTQSPTHLIKTRGQQVTLRCSPKSGHDTVSWYQQALGQGPQFIFQYYEEEERQRGNFPDRFSGHQFPNYSSELNVNALLLGDSALYLCASSVWGAYEQYFGPGTRLTVT.

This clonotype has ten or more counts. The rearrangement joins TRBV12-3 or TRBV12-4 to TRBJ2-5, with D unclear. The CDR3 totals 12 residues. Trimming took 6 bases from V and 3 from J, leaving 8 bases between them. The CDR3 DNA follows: TGTGCCAGCAGCTTTAGGGAAGAGACCCAGTACTTC. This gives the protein CASSFREETQYF.

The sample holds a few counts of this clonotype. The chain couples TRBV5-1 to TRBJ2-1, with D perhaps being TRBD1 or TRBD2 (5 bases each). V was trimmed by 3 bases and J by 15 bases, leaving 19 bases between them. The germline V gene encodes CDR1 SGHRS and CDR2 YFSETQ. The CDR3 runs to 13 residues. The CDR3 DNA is TGCGCCAGCAGCTCCCAAGCGAACCAGGGACGGTTCTTC. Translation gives CASSSQANQGRFF.

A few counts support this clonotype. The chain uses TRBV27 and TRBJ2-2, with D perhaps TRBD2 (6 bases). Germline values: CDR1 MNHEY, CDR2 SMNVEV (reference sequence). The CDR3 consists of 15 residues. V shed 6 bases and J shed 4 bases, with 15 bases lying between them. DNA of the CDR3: TGTGCCAGCAGCTCGTACGGCGGGACCACCGGGGAGCTGTTTTTT. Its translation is CASSSYGGTTGELFF.

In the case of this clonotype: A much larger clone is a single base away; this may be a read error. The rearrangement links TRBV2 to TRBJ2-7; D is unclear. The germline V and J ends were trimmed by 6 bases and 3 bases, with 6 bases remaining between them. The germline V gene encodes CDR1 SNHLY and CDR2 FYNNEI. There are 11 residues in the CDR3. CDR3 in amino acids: CASRDGYEQYF. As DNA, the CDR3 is TGTGCCAGCAGGGACGGCTACGAGCAGTACTTC.

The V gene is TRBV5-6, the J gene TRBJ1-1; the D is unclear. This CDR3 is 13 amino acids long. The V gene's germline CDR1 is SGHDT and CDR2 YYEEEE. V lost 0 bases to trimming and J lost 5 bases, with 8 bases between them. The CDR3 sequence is CASSLVHWTEAFF. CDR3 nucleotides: TGTGCCAGCAGCTTGGTACACTGGACTGAAGCTTTCTTT.

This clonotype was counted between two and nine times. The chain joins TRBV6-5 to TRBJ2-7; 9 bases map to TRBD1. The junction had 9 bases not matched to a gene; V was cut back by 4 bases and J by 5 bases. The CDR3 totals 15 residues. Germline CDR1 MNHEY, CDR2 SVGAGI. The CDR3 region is CASSWKGQGGNEQYF. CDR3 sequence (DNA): TGTGCCAGCAGTTGGAAGGGACAGGGTGGAAACGAGCAGTACTTC.

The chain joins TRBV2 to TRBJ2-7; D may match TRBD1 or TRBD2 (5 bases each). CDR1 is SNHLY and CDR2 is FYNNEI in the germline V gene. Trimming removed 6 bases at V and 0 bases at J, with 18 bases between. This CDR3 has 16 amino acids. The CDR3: CASRWLPGRSSYEQYF. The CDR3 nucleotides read TGTGCCAGCAGATGGCTCCCGGGACGGAGCTCCTACGAGCAGTACTTC.

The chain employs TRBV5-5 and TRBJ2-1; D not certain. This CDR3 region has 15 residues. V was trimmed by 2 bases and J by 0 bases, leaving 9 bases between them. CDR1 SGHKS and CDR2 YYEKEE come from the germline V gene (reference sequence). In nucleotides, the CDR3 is TGTGCCAGCAGCTTTAGGGCTAACTCCTACAATGAGCAGTTCTTC. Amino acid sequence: CASSFRANSYNEQFF.

The CDR3 DNA reads as TGTGCCAGCAGTGGGCGGGCAGCCTATAATTCACCCCTCCACTTT. Protein product: CASSGRAAYNSPLHF. The rearrangement uses TRBV6-1 and TRBJ1-6, with unresolved D. The CDR3 has 15 amino acids. Germline CDR1 and CDR2: MNHNS and SASEGT. V was pared by 4 bases and J by 2 bases, with 9 bases between.

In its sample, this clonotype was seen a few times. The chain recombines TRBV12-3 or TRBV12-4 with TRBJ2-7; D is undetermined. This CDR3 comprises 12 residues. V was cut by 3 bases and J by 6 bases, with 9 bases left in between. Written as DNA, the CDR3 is TGTGCCAGCAGTTTCGCCCCGGGCGAGCAGTACTTC. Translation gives CASSFAPGEQYF.

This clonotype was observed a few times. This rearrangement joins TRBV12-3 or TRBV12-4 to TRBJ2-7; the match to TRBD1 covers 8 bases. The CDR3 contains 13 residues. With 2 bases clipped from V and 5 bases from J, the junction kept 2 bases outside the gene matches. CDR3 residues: CASSLRDRNEQYF. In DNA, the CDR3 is TGTGCCAGCAGTTTAAGGGACAGGAACGAGCAGTACTTC.

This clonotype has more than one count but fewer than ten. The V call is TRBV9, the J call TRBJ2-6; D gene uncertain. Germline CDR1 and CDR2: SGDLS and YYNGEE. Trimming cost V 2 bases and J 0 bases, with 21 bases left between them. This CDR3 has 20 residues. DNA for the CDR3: TGTGCCAGCAGCGTGTCAATTACTGGGGTTGGTGCCTCTGGGGCCAACGTCCTGACTTTC. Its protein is CASSVSITGVGASGANVLTF.